A single sample gave rise to the 7 T cell receptor beta chains below, sequenced in a study of blood T cell repertoires in COVID-19. Generated by immunoSEQ multiplex PCR, the TCRdb table keeps only in-frame clones and is missing some. The sample yields roughly 70,000 clones, about 88% seen once. The sample comprised peripheral blood. These receptors were collected from a human donor in a cohort sampled during active COVID-19.

The chain links TRBV6-5 to TRBJ2-1; D is uncertain. Trimming removed 6 bases at V and 1 base at J, with 13 bases between. Germline CDR1 and CDR2: MNHEY and SVGAGI. CDR3 length: 15 amino acids. The CDR3: CASRPLGSSYNEQFF. The CDR3, as DNA: TGTGCCAGCAGGCCGCTAGGTAGTTCCTACAATGAGCAGTTCTTC.

The chain recombines TRBV6-4 with TRBJ2-5; D gene uncertain. This CDR3 contains 11 residues. With 2 bases removed from V and 7 bases from J, the gap between germline ends came to 5 bases. Germline lookup yields CDR1 MRHNA and CDR2 SNTAGT. The CDR3 spells CASSDGVTQYF. CDR3 bases: TGTGCCAGCAGTGACGGAGTGACCCAGTACTTC.

The gene calls are TRBV7-9 and TRBJ2-3; 10 bases are a match to TRBD1. V lost 3 bases, J lost 3 bases, and 9 bases stayed unmatched. The CDR3 covers 17 residues. Germline CDR1 is SEHNR and CDR2 is FQNEAQ (reference sequence). CDR3 in amino acids: CASSFMSGTGETDTQYF. In nucleotides, the CDR3 is TGTGCCAGCAGCTTTATGTCCGGGACAGGGGAGACAGATACGCAGTATTTT.

The V gene is TRBV5-1, the J gene TRBJ2-3; TRBD2 matches 11 bases. Germline CDR1 and CDR2: SGHRS and YFSETQ. The ends lost 4 bases at V and 6 bases at J; junction bases unmatched: 10. The CDR3 runs 16 residues. The CDR3, as DNA: TGCGCCAGCAGCCAGGATAGCGGGAGGGCCAGGGATACGCAGTATTTT. As protein: CASSQDSGRARDTQYF.

The chain links TRBV18 to TRBJ1-6; the D is unclear. Per the germline V gene, CDR1 is KGHSH and CDR2 is LQKENI. The CDR3 has 14 residues. V lost 3 bases and J lost 8, with 11 bases in between. CDR3: CASSPGSSDSPLHF. The DNA for the CDR3 is TGTGCCAGCTCACCCGGGAGTTCGGATTCACCCCTCCACTTT.

This clone was observed once. Here the CDR3 DNA reads TGTGCCTGGACTCCCCAACGGGTCTCTGGAAACACCATATATTTT. Translated, it gives CAWTPQRVSGNTIYF. The chain has TRBV30 and TRBJ1-3; D gene uncertain. The CDR3 has 15 amino acids. CDR1 and CDR2 (germline): GTSNPN, SVGIG (reference sequence). The V end lost 4 bases, the J end lost 0 bases, and 13 bases lay between the germline ends.

The V gene is TRBV11-3, the J gene TRBJ2-1; D may be TRBD1 (5 bases). The V end lost 1 base, the J end lost 2 bases, and 12 bases lay between the germline ends. The CDR3 sequence is 16 residues long. Germline V gives CDR1 SGHNT, CDR2 YENEEA. CDR3 DNA: TGTGCCAGCAGCTTAGGGTCCCAGGGTGCCTACAATGAGCAGTTCTTC. Protein: CASSLGSQGAYNEQFF.